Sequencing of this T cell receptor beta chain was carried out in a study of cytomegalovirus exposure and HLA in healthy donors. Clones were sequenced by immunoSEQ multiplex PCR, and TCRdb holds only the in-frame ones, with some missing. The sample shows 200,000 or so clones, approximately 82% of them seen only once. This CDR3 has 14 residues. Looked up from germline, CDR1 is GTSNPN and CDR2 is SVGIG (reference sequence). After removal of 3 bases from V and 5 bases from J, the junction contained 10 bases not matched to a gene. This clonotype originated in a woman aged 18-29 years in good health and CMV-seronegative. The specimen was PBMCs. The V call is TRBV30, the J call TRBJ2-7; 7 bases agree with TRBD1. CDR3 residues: CAWSSLDRRDEQYF. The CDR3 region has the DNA TGTGCCTGGAGCTCCCTGGACAGGCGGGACGAGCAGTACTTC. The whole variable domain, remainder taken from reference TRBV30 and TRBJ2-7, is SQTIHQWPATLVQPVGSPLSLECTVEGTSNPNLYWYRQAAGRGLQLLFYSVGIGQISSEVPQNLSASRPQDRQFILSSKKLLLSDSGFYLCAWSSLDRRDEQYFGPGTRLTVT.